This TCR beta chain is drawn from a study of blood T cell repertoires in COVID-19 (dated by TCRdb to 2018 to 2020). Broadly, across the study: Samples covering the acute and convalescent phases of COVID-19 were provided by collaborators in the United States, Italy and Spain. The prospective study material was composed of cDNA or gDNA derived from T cells, B-cell-depleted T cells, or PBMCs. Subjects who had been exposed to COVID-19, were actively infected with it, or had recovered from it provided the deeply sampled blood TCRbeta repertoires that made up the dataset. The repertoires were made available in a free public database intended to serve as a resource for research on the immune response to SARS-CoV-2. Samples came from the ongoing ImmuneRACE study (first 160 participants) plus 1,254 subjects from 6 global collaborators. Nearly every sample came with metadata listing a de-identified subject ID, COVID-19 status, age in years and sex. Where available, HLA class I and class II types were taken from metadata supplied by the sample provider and were not determined by assay-based typing. General conclusions and limits of the study: The amount of clinical and demographic metadata varied by source and participant and was provided uncurated.

TCRbeta CDR3 regions were amplified from genomic DNA using the immunoSEQ Assay, a bias-controlled multiplex PCR. In the authors' own workflow: The number of nucleated cells in each sample was estimated from the amplification of reference gene primers within the assay. To quantify the absolute abundance of each unique TCRbeta CDR3 rearrangement, sequence reads were collapsed and filtered. For each sample, productive Simpson clonality was calculated as the square root of Simpson's diversity index over productive rearrangements. Not all clones reach the TCRdb copy of this immuneACCESS table, which keeps in-frame sequences only. Checked studies attribute under half of the gap to unresolved V genes and leave the rest unexplained. The V and J calls and clone size are taken from that table; D and trimming were inferred from the DNA. Across this sample there are roughly 240,000 clones, with about 84% seen only once. Jointly, the top ten make up approximately 5.5% of the sample.

At one collaborating source in Seattle, patients were enrolled during active infection and were followed longitudinally through the course of disease. Each collaborating institution followed its own protocols to collect whole blood in K2EDTA tubes. For TCRbeta analysis, collaborator samples were shipped as frozen whole blood, as isolated PBMCs, or as DNA extracted from either sample type. As for this clone: The antigen it recognizes is unknown. Base qualities are not provided; no much larger clone lies one nucleotide away.

The CDR3, cysteine through phenylalanine, is 15 amino acids long. Just CDR3 DNA is preserved here, 45 bases in frame from base 1. V lost 7 bases and J lost 2 bases, and the count of bases not matched to a germline gene is 5. CDR1 SGHRS and CDR2 YFSETQ were looked up in the germline V gene. The receptor chain draws on TRBV5-1 and TRBJ2-3; 12 of the junction bases match TRBD2. The receptor comes from a woman of 80 years or more with COVID-19, enrolled during active disease. The sample comprised peripheral blood. The CDR3 region: CASGGLAGATDTQYF. Here is the DNA: TGCGCCAGCGGGGGACTAGCGGGCGCCACAGATACGCAGTATTTT.